This T cell receptor (beta chain) was identified during a study of blood T cell repertoires in COVID-19. On the study more broadly: Sample material is recorded as cDNA or gDNA derived from T cells, B-cell-depleted T cells, or PBMCs.

Method: immunoSEQ multiplex PCR; TCRdb's copy keeps in-frame clones and lacks some. This table has tens of thousands of clones, approximately 90% appearing once. The germline V gene has CDR1 SGHVS and CDR2 FQNEAQ. This CDR3 is 14 amino acids long. The ends were cut back, 1 base at V and 1 base at J, with 7 bases in the middle. Source material: peripheral blood. The source of this sequence is an elderly man with acute or convalescent COVID-19. The chain has TRBV7-8 and TRBJ1-1; D is undetermined. In DNA, the CDR3 is TGTGCCAGCAGCTTAGTTCGGGGGAACACTGAAGCTTTCTTT. Protein: CASSLVRGNTEAFF.